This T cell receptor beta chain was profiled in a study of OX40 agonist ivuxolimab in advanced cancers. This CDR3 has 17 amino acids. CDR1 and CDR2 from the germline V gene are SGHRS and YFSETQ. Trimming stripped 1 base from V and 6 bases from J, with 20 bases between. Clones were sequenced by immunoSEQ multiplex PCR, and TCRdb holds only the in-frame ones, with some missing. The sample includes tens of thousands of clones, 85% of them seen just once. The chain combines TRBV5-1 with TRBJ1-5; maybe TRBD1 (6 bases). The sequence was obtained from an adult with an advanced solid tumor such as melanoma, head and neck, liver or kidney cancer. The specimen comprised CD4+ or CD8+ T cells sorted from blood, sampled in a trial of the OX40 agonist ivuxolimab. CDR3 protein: CASSLTAIGGLGQPQHF. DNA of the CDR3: TGCGCCAGCAGCTTGACGGCAATAGGGGGGCTCGGTCAGCCCCAGCATTTT. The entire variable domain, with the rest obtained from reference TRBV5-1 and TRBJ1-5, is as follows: KAGVTQTPRYLIKTRGQQVTLSCSPISGHRSVSWYQQTPGQGLQFLFEYFSETQRNKGNFPGRFSGRQFSNSRSEMNVSTLELGDSALYLCASSLTAIGGLGQPQHFGDGTRLSIL.